This T cell receptor beta chain derives from a study of blood T cell repertoires in COVID-19. Looking at the study overall: T cells, B-cell-depleted T cells, or PBMCs supplied cDNA or gDNA.

This clone was seen once. The germline gives CDR1 LNHDA, CDR2 SQIVND (reference sequence). The junction had 6 bases not matched to a gene; V was cut back by 6 bases and J by 5 bases. This CDR3 spans 13 amino acids. Per the original data handling: Scientists estimated how many nucleated cells there were by amplifying reference gene primers. Profiling relied on immunoSEQ multiplex PCR, and the TCRdb table lists in-frame clones only, not all of them. The V and J calls and clone size are taken from that table; D and trimming were inferred from the DNA. The sample includes roughly 250,000 clones, roughly 84% of them seen just once.

The sample taken for sequencing was peripheral blood. This receptor was obtained from a woman aged 40 to 50 who had recovered from COVID-19. The V and J genes are TRBV19 and TRBJ2-7; 8 bases are shared with TRBD1. This CDR3 reads CASSLTGVHEQYF. CDR3 nucleotide sequence: TGTGCCAGTAGCCTGACAGGGGTGCACGAGCAGTACTTC.